The present entry profiles one TCR beta chain with its context. Germline CDR1 reads DFQATT; CDR2 reads SNEGSKA (reference sequence). Losses at the gene ends were 6 bases for V and 6 bases for J; bases not matched to a gene: 13. CDR3 length: 14 residues. The sample originates from a study of blood T cells in healthy people across ages. Each individual donor underwent a draw of approximately 10 milliliters of peripheral blood. A second PCR of 7 to 11 cycles used a sample-barcoded 5' primer and a J-beta primer mix. TCRdb reanalysed the 5' RACE reads using MiXCR and keeps one entry per CDR3 protein. Here the sample spans around 1,800,000 distinct CDR3 sequences, 30% to 40% being singletons.

Sequencing was done on a sample of blood. This receptor was taken from a human donor in good health. This chain links TRBV20-1 with TRBJ2-7; 8 nucleotides match TRBD1. The CDR3 reads CSAPFGQGRSEQYF. CDR3 nucleotide sequence: TGCAGTGCGCCCTTTGGACAGGGAAGGTCCGAGCAGTACTTC.